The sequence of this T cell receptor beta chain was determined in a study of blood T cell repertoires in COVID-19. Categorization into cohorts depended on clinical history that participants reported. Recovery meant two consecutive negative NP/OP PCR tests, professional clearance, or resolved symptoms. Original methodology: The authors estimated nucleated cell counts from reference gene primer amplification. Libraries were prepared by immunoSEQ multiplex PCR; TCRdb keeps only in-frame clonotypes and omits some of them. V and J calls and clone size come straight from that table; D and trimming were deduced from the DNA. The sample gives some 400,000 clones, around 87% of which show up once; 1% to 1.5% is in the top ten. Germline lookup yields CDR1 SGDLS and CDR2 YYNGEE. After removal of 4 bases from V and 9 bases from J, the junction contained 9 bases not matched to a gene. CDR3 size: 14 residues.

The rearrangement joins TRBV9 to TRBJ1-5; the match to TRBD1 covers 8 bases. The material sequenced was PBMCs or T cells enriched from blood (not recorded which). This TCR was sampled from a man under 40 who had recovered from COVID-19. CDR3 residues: CASSPGVGTGPQHF. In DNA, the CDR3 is TGTGCCAGCAGCCCGGGGGTAGGGACAGGGCCCCAGCATTTT.